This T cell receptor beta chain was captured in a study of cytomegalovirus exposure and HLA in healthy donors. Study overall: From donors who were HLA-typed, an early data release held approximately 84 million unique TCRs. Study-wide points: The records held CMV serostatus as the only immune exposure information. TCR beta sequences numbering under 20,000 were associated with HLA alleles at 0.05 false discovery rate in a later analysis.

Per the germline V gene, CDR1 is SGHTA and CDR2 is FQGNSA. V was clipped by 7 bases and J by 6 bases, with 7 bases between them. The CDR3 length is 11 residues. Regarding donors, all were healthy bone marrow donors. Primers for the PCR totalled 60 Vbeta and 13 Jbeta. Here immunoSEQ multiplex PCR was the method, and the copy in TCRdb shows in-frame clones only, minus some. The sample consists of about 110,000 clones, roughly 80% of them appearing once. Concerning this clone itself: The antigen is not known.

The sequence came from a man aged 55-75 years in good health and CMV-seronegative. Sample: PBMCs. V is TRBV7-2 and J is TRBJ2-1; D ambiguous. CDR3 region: CASTPGNEQFF. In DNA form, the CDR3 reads TGTGCCAGCACCCCGGGCAATGAGCAGTTCTTC.